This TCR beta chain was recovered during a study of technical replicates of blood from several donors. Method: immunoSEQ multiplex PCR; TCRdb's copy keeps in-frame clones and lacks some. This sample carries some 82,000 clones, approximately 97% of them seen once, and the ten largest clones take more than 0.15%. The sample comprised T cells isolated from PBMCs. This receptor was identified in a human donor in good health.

Written as DNA, the CDR3 is TGTGCCAGCAGCTTCGGGGGCCAAGAGACCCAGTACTTC. This gives the protein CASSFGGQETQYF. The chain links TRBV5-4 to TRBJ2-5; D might be TRBD2 (6 bases). The V end lost 2 bases, the J end lost 1 base, and 6 bases lay between the germline ends. CDR1 is SGHNT and CDR2 is YYREEE in the germline V gene (reference sequence). The CDR3 spans 13 residues.